A single sample gave rise to the 17 T cell receptor beta chains below, sequenced in a study of CD8+CD57+ T cells in acquired aplastic anemia. Genomic DNA constituted the template upon which TCR beta VDJ and CDR3 profiling was performed. TCRdb processed the reads anew with MiXCR; each CDR3 protein has one entry. The data show under 200,000 distinct CDR3 sequences, 55% to 75% seen once. The sequenced sample consisted of sorted CD4+, CD8+, or CD8+CD57+ T cells (not recorded which) from PBMCs. The receptors come from a human donor in good health.

This clonotype has a handful of counts. Because the CDR3 is missing its conserved closing phenylalanine or tryptophan, this is likely a read error. It is unclear where the CDR3 begins or ends on the DNA, so no DNA is shown, and the CDR3 is as TCRdb lists it. The chain has TRBV20-1 and TRBJ2-5; the DNA was not compared with TRBD2, the D call given in the table. The germline V gene has CDR1 DFQATT and CDR2 SNEGSKA (reference sequence). The CDR3 has 12 residues if both end residues are counted. CDR3 loop: CSARALTSGLNT.

The CDR3 DNA reads as TGTGCCAGCAGTTTAAGGGGACAGTTGAACACTGAAGCTTTCTTT. Amino acids: CASSLRGQLNTEAFF. This rearrangement joins TRBV28 to TRBJ1-1; 7 bases are shared with TRBD1. The trim removed 2 bases at V and 0 bases at J, leaving 3 bases unmatched. The CDR3 consists of 15 residues. Germline CDR1 MDHEN, CDR2 SYDVKM.

The chain recombines TRBV12-3 or TRBV12-4 with TRBJ2-7; no reliable D call. This CDR3 has 12 amino acids. V was clipped by 5 bases and J by 2 bases, with 7 bases between them. The CDR3 here is CASSITAYEQYF. CDR3 coding DNA: TGTGCCAGCAGTATTACAGCCTACGAGCAGTACTTC.

At least ten counts were recorded for this clonotype. The chain joins TRBV20-1 to TRBJ2-1, with 12 bases lining up with TRBD2. Trimming took 5 bases from V and 3 from J; bases not matched to a gene: 8. This CDR3 contains 16 residues. From germline, CDR1 is DFQATT and CDR2 SNEGSKA (reference sequence). In DNA, the CDR3 is TGCAGTGCTTGCCGACTAGCGGGAGATCTCTACAATGAGCAGTTCTTC. Its translation is CSACRLAGDLYNEQFF.

There are many counts of this clonotype. V is TRBV12-3 or TRBV12-4 and J is TRBJ1-5; a possible D gene is TRBD1 (6 bases). The CDR3 is 13 amino acids. Deletions cut 4 bases from V and 6 bases from J, with 10 bases between. CDR3 sequence reads: CASSSQGIQPQHF. The CDR3 DNA reads TGTGCCAGCAGTTCACAGGGAATTCAGCCCCAGCATTTT.

This clonotype was seen a single time. J is TRBJ2-6 and V is TRBV2; 13 bases are shared with TRBD2. Losses at the gene ends were 7 bases for V and 0 bases for J; bases not matched to a gene: 15. The CDR3 covers 21 residues. Per germline, CDR1 SNHLY and CDR2 FYNNEI. CDR3 bases: TGTGCCAGCACCTTCGGCGGACTAGCGGGAGACTCAAGCTCTGGGGCCAACGTCCTGACTTTC. It translates to CASTFGGLAGDSSSGANVLTF.

CDR3 sequence (DNA): TGCAGTGCTAGAGGACTAGCGGTTTCCTACAATGAGCAGTTCTTC. It specifies CSARGLAVSYNEQFF. V and J are TRBV20-1 and TRBJ2-1, with 9 bases aligning to TRBD2. V shed 1 base, J shed 1 base, and the junction held 2 bases outside the gene matches. The CDR3 consists of 15 residues. From germline, CDR1 is DFQATT and CDR2 SNEGSKA (reference sequence).

The J gene is TRBJ2-3, the V gene TRBV20-1, with D possibly being TRBD2 (5 bases). Between the trimmed V and J ends, which lost 2 bases and 4 bases, there was a span of 10 bases. The CDR3 runs to 13 residues. CDR1 DFQATT and CDR2 SNEGSKA come from the germline V gene (reference sequence). The DNA for the CDR3 is TGCAGTGCTAGACGCCTAGCTCCAGATACGCAGTATTTT. Translated: CSARRLAPDTQYF.

The chain uses TRBV14 and TRBJ2-7, with 9 bases fitting TRBD2. The CDR3 spans 15 residues. J lost 4 bases, V lost 4 bases, and 8 bases had no gene match. Looked up from germline, CDR1 is SGHDN and CDR2 is FVKESK. Here the CDR3 reads CASSRVAGAQYEQYF. The CDR3 nucleotides are TGTGCCAGCAGCCGAGTAGCGGGGGCGCAGTACGAGCAGTACTTC.

Ten or more counts support this clonotype. The rearrangement links TRBV19 to TRBJ1-2; 7 bases align to TRBD1. V lost 6 bases, J lost 2 bases, and 3 bases stayed unmatched. Germline CDR1 is LNHDA and CDR2 is SQIVND (reference sequence). The CDR3 covers 13 residues. This CDR3 reads CASSLQGNYGYTF. As DNA, the CDR3 is TGTGCCAGTAGCTTACAGGGGAACTATGGCTACACCTTC.

This clonotype was counted once. This chain links TRBV24-1 with TRBJ2-3; D not resolved. This CDR3 has 13 residues. CDR1 and CDR2 (germline): KGHDR, SFDVKD. Trimming cost V 3 bases and J 1 base, with 4 bases left between them. Here the CDR3 DNA reads TGTGCCACCAGTGATCGGGGCACAGATACGCAGTATTTT. It codes for CATSDRGTDTQYF.

The J gene is TRBJ1-6, the V gene TRBV3-1; no reliable D call. The CDR3 sequence is 13 residues long. Trimming shortened V by 2 bases and J by 10 bases, and 9 bases separated the two germline ends. The germline V gene has CDR1 LGHDT and CDR2 YNNKEL (reference sequence). This CDR3 reads CASSQTVDSPLHF. In DNA, the CDR3 is TGTGCCAGCAGCCAAACGGTTGACTCACCCCTCCACTTT. The variable domain in full, completed from reference TRBV3-1 and TRBJ1-6, reads DTAVSQTPKYLVTQMGNDKSIKCEQNLGHDTMYWYKQDSKKFLKIMFSYNNKELIINETVPNRFSPKSPDKAHLNLHINSLELGDSAVYFCASSQTVDSPLHFGNGTRLTVT.

This chain joins TRBV2 and TRBJ1-6; D not certain. Germline values: CDR1 SNHLY, CDR2 FYNNEI. V lost 4 bases and J 3 bases, leaving 4 bases between the germline ends. The CDR3 sequence is 13 residues long. CDR3 region: CASSGGYNSPLHF. CDR3 in DNA: TGTGCCAGCAGTGGTGGCTATAATTCACCCCTCCACTTT.

As for this clonotype: A read error may explain this, as a much larger clone is one base away. The V call is TRBV5-4, the J call TRBJ2-2; 10 bases line up with TRBD2. Germline V gene lookup returns CDR1 SGHNT and CDR2 YYREEE (reference sequence). This CDR3 has 14 amino acids. The CDR3 loop is CASGLGLAPGELFF. CDR3 coding DNA: TGTGCCAGCGGCTTGGGACTAGCGCCCGGGGAGCTGTTTTTT. Combining the CDR3 with reference TRBV5-4 and TRBJ2-2 gives the whole variable domain ETGVTQSPTHLIKTRGQQVTLRCSSQSGHNTVSWYQQALGQGPQFIFQYYREEENGRGNFPPRFSGLQFPNYSSELNVNALELDDSALYLCASGLGLAPGELFFGEGSRLTVL.

The CDR3 reads CSVQVGGAGPGELFF. The CDR3 nucleotides are TGCAGCGTTCAGGTGGGGGGTGCGGGTCCCGGGGAGCTGTTTTTT. This rearrangement joins TRBV29-1 to TRBJ2-2, with D perhaps TRBD2 (6 bases). Per germline, CDR1 SQVTM and CDR2 ANQGSEA. Trimming removed 5 bases at V and 6 bases at J, with 19 bases between. CDR3 length: 15 amino acids.

The chain uses TRBV7-3 and TRBJ1-6; the D gene is possibly TRBD1 (5 bases). The ends were cut back, 3 bases at V and 5 bases at J, with 8 bases in the middle. The CDR3 is 14 residues long. Germline V gene lookup returns CDR1 SGHTA and CDR2 FQGTGA. CDR3 nucleotides: TGTGCCAGCAGCTTGGAAGGGGATAATTCACCCCTCCACTTT. It specifies CASSLEGDNSPLHF.

The sample holds many counts of this clonotype. The V call is TRBV5-1, the J call TRBJ2-7; D unclear. CDR1 is SGHRS and CDR2 is YFSETQ in the germline V gene. The CDR3 consists of 14 residues. The V and J ends lost 0 bases and 2 bases respectively, with 9 bases between them. The CDR3 DNA follows: TGCGCCAGCAGCTTGGAGATCCCAGCCTACGAGCAGTACTTC. Translated: CASSLEIPAYEQYF.